This TCR beta chain is from a study of metastatic and nonmetastatic thyroid tumors. Study context: Repertoires were compared across blood and tumor or nodule tissue from malignant and benign thyroid patients. Study-level points and caveats: Within blood and tumor, benign nodules reportedly had significantly lower TCR beta diversity than malignant thyroid tumors did.

As originally analysed: To classify distant metastasis in papillary thyroid cancer, a model was built from CDR3 differences across clinicopathological groups. TCRdb re-called the PCR reads via MiXCR. TCRdb, not the original authors, processed these V and J calls. Here the sample spans around 50,000 clones, almost 30% being singletons. Germline lookup yields CDR1 MGHRA and CDR2 YSYEKL. This CDR3 contains 15 residues. V lost 0 bases and J lost 2, with 10 bases in between. Every patient was untreated before thyroid surgery. About this clone itself: Its antigen is still unknown.

This sequence was found in a female donor with papillary thyroid cancer or a benign thyroid nodule (not recorded which). Some clones in this sample may be carry-over from other donors' samples. The sample taken for sequencing was blood. J is TRBJ1-2 and V is TRBV4-1, with unresolved D. For the CDR3, the DNA is TGCGCCAGCAGCCAAGAGGTATCAGGCAACTATGGCTACACCTTC. Residues: CASSQEVSGNYGYTF.